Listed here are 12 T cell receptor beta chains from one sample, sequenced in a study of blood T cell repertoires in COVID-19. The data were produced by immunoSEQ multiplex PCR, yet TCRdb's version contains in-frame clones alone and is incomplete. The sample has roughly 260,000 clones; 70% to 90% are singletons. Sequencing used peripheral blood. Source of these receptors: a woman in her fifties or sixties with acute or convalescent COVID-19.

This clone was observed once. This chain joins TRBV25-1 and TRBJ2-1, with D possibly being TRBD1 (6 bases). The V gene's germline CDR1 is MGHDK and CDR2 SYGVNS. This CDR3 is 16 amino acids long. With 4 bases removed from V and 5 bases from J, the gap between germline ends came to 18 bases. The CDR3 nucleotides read TGTGCCAGCAGTGGATACAGGGTAACTTTGGACAATGAGCAGTTCTTC. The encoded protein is CASSGYRVTLDNEQFF.

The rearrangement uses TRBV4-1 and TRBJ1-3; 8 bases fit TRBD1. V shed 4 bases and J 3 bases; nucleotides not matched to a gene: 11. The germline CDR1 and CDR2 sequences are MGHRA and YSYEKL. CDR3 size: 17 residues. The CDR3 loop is CASSRSTPGGNGNTIYF. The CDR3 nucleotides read TGCGCCAGCAGCCGATCCACCCCAGGGGGCAATGGAAACACCATATATTTT.

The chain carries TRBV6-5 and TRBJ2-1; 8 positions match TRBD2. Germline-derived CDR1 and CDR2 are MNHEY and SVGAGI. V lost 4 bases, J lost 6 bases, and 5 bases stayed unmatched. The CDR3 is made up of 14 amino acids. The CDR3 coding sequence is TGTGCCAGCAGTTGGCTAGCGGGCCTCAATGAGCAGTTCTTC. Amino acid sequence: CASSWLAGLNEQFF.

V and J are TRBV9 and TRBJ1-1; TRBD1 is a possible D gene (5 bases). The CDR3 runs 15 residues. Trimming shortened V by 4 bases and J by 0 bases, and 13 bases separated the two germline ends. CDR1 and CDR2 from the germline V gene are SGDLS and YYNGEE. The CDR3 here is CASSTDWGLNTEAFF. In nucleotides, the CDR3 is TGTGCCAGCAGCACAGATTGGGGCCTGAACACTGAAGCTTTCTTT.

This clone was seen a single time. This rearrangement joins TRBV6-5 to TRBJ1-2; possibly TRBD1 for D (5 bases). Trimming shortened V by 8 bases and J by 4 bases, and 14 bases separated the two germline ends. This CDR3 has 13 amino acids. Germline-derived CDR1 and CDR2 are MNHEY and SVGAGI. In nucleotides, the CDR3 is TGTGCCAGCTCATTGGACGGGGGCTATGGCTACACCTTC. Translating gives CASSLDGGYGYTF.

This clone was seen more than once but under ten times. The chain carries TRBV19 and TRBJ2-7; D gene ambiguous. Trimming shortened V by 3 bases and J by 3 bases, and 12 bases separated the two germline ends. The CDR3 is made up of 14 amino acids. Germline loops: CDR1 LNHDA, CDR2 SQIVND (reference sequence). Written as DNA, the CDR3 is TGTGCCAGTAGTATCCCCCGCGGAAACTACGAGCAGTACTTC. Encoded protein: CASSIPRGNYEQYF.

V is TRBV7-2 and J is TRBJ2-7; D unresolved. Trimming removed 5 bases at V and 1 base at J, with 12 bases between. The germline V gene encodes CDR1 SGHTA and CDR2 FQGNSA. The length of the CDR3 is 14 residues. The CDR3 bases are TGTGCCAGCAGCCCGTCGGTGGTTTCCTACGAGCAGTACTTC. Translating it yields CASSPSVVSYEQYF.

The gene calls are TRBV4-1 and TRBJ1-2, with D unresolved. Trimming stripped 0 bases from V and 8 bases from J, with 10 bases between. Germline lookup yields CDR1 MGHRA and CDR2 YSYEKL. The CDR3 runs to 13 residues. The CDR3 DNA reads TGCGCCAGCAGCCAAGACCCATGGGAGGGCTACACCTTC. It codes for CASSQDPWEGYTF.

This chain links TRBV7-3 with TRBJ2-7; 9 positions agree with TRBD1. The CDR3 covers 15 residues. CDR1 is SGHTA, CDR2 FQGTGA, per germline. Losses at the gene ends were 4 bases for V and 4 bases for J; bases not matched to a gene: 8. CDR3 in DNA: TGTGCCAGCAGCTCGCCGGGACAGGGAATATACGAGCAGTACTTC. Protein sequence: CASSSPGQGIYEQYF.

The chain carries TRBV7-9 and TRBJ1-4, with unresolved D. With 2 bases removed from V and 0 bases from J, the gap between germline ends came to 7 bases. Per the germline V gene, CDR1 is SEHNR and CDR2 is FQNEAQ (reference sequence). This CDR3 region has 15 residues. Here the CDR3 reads CASSLNGATNEKLFF. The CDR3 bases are TGTGCCAGCAGCTTAAACGGTGCAACTAATGAAAAACTGTTTTTT.

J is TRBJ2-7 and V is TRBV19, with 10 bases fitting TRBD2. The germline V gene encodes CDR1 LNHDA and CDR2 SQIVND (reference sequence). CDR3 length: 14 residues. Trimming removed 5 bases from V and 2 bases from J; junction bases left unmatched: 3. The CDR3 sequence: CASSPGTSAYEQYF. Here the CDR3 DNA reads TGTGCCAGTAGTCCAGGGACTAGCGCCTACGAGCAGTACTTC. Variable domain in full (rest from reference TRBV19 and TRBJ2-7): DGGITQSPKYLFRKEGQNVTLSCEQNLNHDAMYWYRQDPGQGLRLIYYSQIVNDFQKGDIAEGYSVSREKKESFPLTVTSAQKNPTAFYLCASSPGTSAYEQYFGPGTRLTVT.

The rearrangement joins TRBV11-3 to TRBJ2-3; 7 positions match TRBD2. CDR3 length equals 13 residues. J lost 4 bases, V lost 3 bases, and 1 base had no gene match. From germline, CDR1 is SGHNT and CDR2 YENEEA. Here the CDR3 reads CASSLGGSDTQYF. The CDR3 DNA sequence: TGTGCCAGCAGCTTGGGGGGGTCAGATACGCAGTATTTT.